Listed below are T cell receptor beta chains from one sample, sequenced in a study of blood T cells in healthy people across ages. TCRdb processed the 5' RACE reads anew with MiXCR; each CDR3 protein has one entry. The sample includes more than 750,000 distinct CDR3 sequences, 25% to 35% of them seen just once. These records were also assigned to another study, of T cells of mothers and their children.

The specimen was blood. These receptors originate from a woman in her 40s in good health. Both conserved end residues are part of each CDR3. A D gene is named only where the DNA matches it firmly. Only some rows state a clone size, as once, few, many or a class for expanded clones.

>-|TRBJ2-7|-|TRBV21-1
TGTGCCAGCAGCAAAAACACGGACTTAAGAGATGAGCGGTACTTC
CASSKNTDLRDERYF
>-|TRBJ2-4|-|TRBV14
TGTGCCAGCAGCCAAAGCGGAAAAAACATTCAGTACTTC
CASSQSGKNIQYF
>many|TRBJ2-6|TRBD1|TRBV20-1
TGCAGTGCCGTAGACAGGGGAATCGCTGGGGCCAACGTCCTGACTTTC
CSAVDRGIAGANVLTF
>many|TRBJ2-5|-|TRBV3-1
TGTGCCAGCCGAGGAGGTGGGACCCAGTACTTC
CASRGGGTQYF
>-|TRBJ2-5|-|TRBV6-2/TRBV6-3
TGTGCCAGCAGTTACTCGGCCGGGGAGACCCAGTACTTC
CASSYSAGETQYF
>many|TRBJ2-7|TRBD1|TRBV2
TGTGCCAGCAGTACTGACAGGGGAAACCACTACGAGCAGTACTTC
CASSTDRGNHYEQYF
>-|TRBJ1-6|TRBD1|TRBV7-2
TGTGCCAGCAGCTCGACAGGGCTCGATAATTCACCCCTCCACTTT
CASSSTGLDNSPLHF
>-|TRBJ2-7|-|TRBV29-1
TGCAGAGTTGAAGAGAACTACGAGCGGTACTTC
CRVEENYERYF
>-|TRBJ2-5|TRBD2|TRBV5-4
TGTGCCAGCAGCTTGGAGCGGGGGTACCAAGAGACCCAGTACTTC
CASSLERGYQETQYF
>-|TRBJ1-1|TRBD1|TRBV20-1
TGCAGTGCTGGCAAGGGGGCGAACACTGAAGCTTTCTTT
CSAGKGANTEAFF
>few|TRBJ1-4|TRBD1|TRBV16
TGTGCCAGCAGCCGCGGACAGGGAGAAAAACTGTTTTTT
CASSRGQGEKLFF
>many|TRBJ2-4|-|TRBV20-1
TGCAGTGCAGTATCCGGGACAGCCAAAAACATTCAGTACTTC
CSAVSGTAKNIQYF
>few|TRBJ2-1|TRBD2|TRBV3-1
TGTGCCAGCAGACCTGATCCGCCGGGACTAGCGGGGGCCCCTCATGAGCAGTTCTTC
CASRPDPPGLAGAPHEQFF
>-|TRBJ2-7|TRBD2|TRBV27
TGTGCCAGCAGCCCGCGGGAGTGCTACGAGCAGTACTTC
CASSPRECYEQYF
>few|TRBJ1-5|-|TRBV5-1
TGCGCCAGCAGCTTGAGCGGGGCCTCGTTGCAGCCCCAGCATTTT
CASSLSGASLQPQHF
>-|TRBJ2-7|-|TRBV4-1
TGCGCCAGCAGCCAAGATCCGGGGGTTATGGGCTCAGACTCCTACGAGCAGTACTTC
CASSQDPGVMGSDSYEQYF
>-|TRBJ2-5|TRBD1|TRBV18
TGTGCCAGCACCCGAGGCACAGGGGAACAAGAGACCCAGTACTTC
CASTRGTGEQETQYF
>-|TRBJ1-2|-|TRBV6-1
TGTGCCAGCAGGGCCCCCGCCGGAGGGGGTGCTTCCTATGGCTACACCTTC
CASRAPAGGGASYGYTF
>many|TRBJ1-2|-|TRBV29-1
TGCAGCGTTGCGGGGGCGCGGGGCTACACCTTC
CSVAGARGYTF
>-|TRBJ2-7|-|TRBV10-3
TGTGCCATCAGGGAAGAGACTGACTCCTACGAGCAGTACTTC
CAIREETDSYEQYF
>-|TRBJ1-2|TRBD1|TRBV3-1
TGTGGCAGCAGCCTGCCCGGGACAGCCTATGGCTACACCTTC
CGSSLPGTAYGYTF
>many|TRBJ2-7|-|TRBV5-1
TGCGCCAGCAGCCAACAGGGTACCTACGAGCAGTACTTC
CASSQQGTYEQYF
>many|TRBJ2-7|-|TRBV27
TGTGCCAGCAGTTTAGGTTCCCCCACAGGGACCTACGAGCAGTACTTC
CASSLGSPTGTYEQYF
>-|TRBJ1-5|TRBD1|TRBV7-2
TGTGCCAGCAGCCAGGGACAGGGGGCGATTTTTAGCAATCAGCCCCAGCATTTT
CASSQGQGAIFSNQPQHF
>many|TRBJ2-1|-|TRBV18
TGTGCCAGCTCTCAGGCGTCGGATAACAATGAGCAGTTCTTC
CASSQASDNNEQFF
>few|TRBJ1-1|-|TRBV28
TGTGCCAGCAGTCCCCGTGGGGGCGCGGGGAACACTGAAGCTTTCTTT
CASSPRGGAGNTEAFF
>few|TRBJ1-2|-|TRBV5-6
TGTGCCAGCAGTTGGGCACTTATTAACTATGGCTACACCTTC
CASSWALINYGYTF
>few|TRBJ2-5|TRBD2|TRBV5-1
TGCGCCAGCAGCTTCGGACAGGAGGGACTAGCGGGGGAGACCCAGTACTTC
CASSFGQEGLAGETQYF
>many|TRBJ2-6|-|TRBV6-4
TGTGCCAGCAGTGACTCGTCAAGCTCTGGGGCCAACGTCCTGACTTTC
CASSDSSSSGANVLTF
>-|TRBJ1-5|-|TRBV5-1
TGCGCCAGCAGCCTGTCCGGCACGATTAATCAGCCCCAGCATTTT
CASSLSGTINQPQHF
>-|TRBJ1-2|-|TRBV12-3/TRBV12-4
TGTGCCAGCAGTTTGACAGGATCGTACTATGGCTACACCTTC
CASSLTGSYYGYTF
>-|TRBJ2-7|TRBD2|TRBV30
TGTGCCTGGAGTGGGATCAAGCGGGGGGGCAACGAGCAGTACTTC
CAWSGIKRGGNEQYF
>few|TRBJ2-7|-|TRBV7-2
TGTGCCAGCAGCTTAAATAGCGTTCCCTCCTACGAGCAGTACTTC
CASSLNSVPSYEQYF
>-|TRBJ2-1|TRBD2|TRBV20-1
TGCAGTGCTAGGAATAGCGGGGGGGCTGTAAATGAGCAGTTCTTC
CSARNSGGAVNEQFF
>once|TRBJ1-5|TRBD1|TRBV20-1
TGCAGTGCCGGGCGGGGGACAGGTTTCAATCAGCCCCAGCATTTT
CSAGRGTGFNQPQHF
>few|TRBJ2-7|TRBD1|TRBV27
TGTGCCAGCAGTGAGACCGGGACAGCCTACGAGCAGTACTTC
CASSETGTAYEQYF
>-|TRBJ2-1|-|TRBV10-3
TGTGCCATCAGCGCAGGTCAAAGCCCCTACAATGAGCAGTTCTTC
CAISAGQSPYNEQFF
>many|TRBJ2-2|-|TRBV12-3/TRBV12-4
TGTGCCAGCAGTTCGACAGGAGGGTCCGGGGAGCTGTTTTTT
CASSSTGGSGELFF
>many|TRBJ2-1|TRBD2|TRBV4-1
TGCGCCAGCAGCCAAGAAGGACTAGCCCTGAACAATGAGCAGTTCTTC
CASSQEGLALNNEQFF
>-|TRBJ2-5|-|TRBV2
TGTGCCAGCAACCCTAGAGCGGACAGAGAAGAGACCCAGTACTTC
CASNPRADREETQYF
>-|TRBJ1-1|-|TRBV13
TGTGCCAGCAGCTTAGGGGCCGTTGAAGCTTTCTTT
CASSLGAVEAFF
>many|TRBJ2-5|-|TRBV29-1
TGCAGCGTTGTTTGGAGTAGGGAGACCCAGTACTTC
CSVVWSRETQYF
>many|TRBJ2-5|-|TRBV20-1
TGCAGTGCTAGGATCATTGGTCGCGGGGATCAAGAGACCCAGTACTTC
CSARIIGRGDQETQYF
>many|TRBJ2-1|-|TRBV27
TGTGCCAGCAGGGGGATGGCGGGGCGTGGGAATGAGCAGTTCTTC
CASRGMAGRGNEQFF
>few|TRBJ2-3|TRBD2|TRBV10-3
TGTGCCAGGACCGGACTAGCGGGGGACACAGATACGCAGTATTTT
CARTGLAGDTDTQYF
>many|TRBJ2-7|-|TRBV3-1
TGTGCCAGCAGCTTTCGTCCAGAAAGACCCTACGAGCAGTACTTC
CASSFRPERPYEQYF
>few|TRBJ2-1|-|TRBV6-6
TGTGCCAGCAGTTCGTTGGACAGCCGAACGTACAATGAGCAGTTCTTC
CASSSLDSRTYNEQFF
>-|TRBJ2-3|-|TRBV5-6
TGTGCCAGCAGCTTGGGGTCTGTAAGAGCAGATACGCAGTATTTT
CASSLGSVRADTQYF
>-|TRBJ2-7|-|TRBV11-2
TGTGCCAGCACCAGCCCAGGGGTTGGCGAGCAGTACTTC
CASTSPGVGEQYF
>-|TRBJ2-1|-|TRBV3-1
TGTGCCAGCAGCCGCCGTCTCAATGAGCAGTTCTTC
CASSRRLNEQFF
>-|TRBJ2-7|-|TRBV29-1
TGCAGCGTTGGTCTTGGGGGGGGGCCCTACAATGAGCAGTACTTC
CSVGLGGGPYNEQYF
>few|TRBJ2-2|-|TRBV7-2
TGTGCCAGCAGCTTAGTTCTCTACGGAGGCGGGGAGCTGTTTTTT
CASSLVLYGGGELFF
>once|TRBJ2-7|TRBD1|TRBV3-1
TGTGCCAGCAGCGCCTCCGGGACAGGGTCCTACGAGCAGTACTTC
CASSASGTGSYEQYF
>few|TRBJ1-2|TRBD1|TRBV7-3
TGTGCCAGCAGCGCCCAGACAGGGGGGGATGGCTACACCTTC
CASSAQTGGDGYTF
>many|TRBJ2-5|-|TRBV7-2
TGTGCCAGCAGCTTAAGCTGGCAGGAGACCCAGTACTTC
CASSLSWQETQYF
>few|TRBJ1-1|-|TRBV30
TGTGCCTGGAGTGTTCTTGAGGGGAACACTGAAGCTTTCTTT
CAWSVLEGNTEAFF
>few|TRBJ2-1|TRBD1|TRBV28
TGTGCCAGCAGTTTTAGGGGGCAGTTGTTCAATGAGCAGTTCTTC
CASSFRGQLFNEQFF
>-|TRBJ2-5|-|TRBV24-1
TGTGCCACAGGAGAGGGGGACAATGAGCAGTACTTC
CATGEGDNEQYF